Shown below are 14 T cell receptor beta chains from a single sample sequenced in a study of cytomegalovirus exposure and HLA in healthy donors. Primers for the PCR totalled 60 Vbeta and 13 Jbeta. Method: immunoSEQ multiplex PCR; TCRdb's copy keeps in-frame clones and lacks some. The sample holds 110,000 or so clones; 60% to 85% are singletons and the top ten take roughly 3%. Sequencing used PBMCs. The receptors originated from a female donor in good health and CMV-seronegative.

The V gene is TRBV5-8, the J gene TRBJ2-7; the D is unclear. Between the trimmed V and J ends, which lost 3 bases and 0 bases, there was a span of 10 bases. The CDR3 contains 14 residues. Germline V lookup: CDR1 SGHTS, CDR2 YDEGEE. For the CDR3, the DNA is TGTGCCAGCAGCTCTAGTCTGGGCTCCTACGAGCAGTACTTC. Translated, it gives CASSSSLGSYEQYF.

The rearrangement uses TRBV12-5 and TRBJ2-5; maybe TRBD1 (5 bases). CDR3 length equals 13 residues. The germline V and J ends were trimmed by 5 bases and 3 bases, with 10 bases remaining between them. The germline V gene encodes CDR1 LGHNT and CDR2 FRNRAP. CDR3 sequence reads: CASGTGAEETQYF. The CDR3, as DNA: TGTGCTAGTGGTACTGGGGCGGAAGAGACCCAGTACTTC.

The chain is built from TRBV5-4 and TRBJ2-3, with 15 bases fitting TRBD2. Germline V gene data show CDR1 as SGHNT and CDR2 as YYREEE (reference sequence). Losses at the gene ends were 4 bases for V and 6 bases for J; bases not matched to a gene: 6. This CDR3 has 16 amino acids. The CDR3, as DNA: TGTGCCAGCAGCCCGGGACTAGCGGGGGGTTTGGATACGCAGTATTTT. It translates to CASSPGLAGGLDTQYF. Variable domain in full (rest from reference TRBV5-4 and TRBJ2-3): ETGVTQSPTHLIKTRGQQVTLRCSSQSGHNTVSWYQQALGQGPQFIFQYYREEENGRGNFPPRFSGLQFPNYSSELNVNALELDDSALYLCASSPGLAGGLDTQYFGPGTRLTVL.

The chain employs TRBV27 and TRBJ2-7; D is unresolved. Germline V lookup: CDR1 MNHEY, CDR2 SMNVEV (reference sequence). V was shortened by 3 bases and J by 0 bases, with 9 bases between the two germline ends. The CDR3 runs to 14 residues. CDR3 in amino acids: CASSFHLSSYEQYF. DNA for the CDR3: TGTGCCAGCAGTTTTCACCTATCCTCCTACGAGCAGTACTTC.

Note on this clone: The sample contains more than one DNA sequence encoding this CDR3. The CDR3 protein is CASSAAGGGMATNEKLFF. The CDR3 coding sequence is TGTGCCAGCAGCGCCGCCGGGGGGGGAATGGCGACTAATGAAAAACTGTTTTTT. V and J are TRBV27 and TRBJ1-4; perhaps TRBD1 as D (5 bases). This CDR3 comprises 18 residues. CDR1 and CDR2 from the germline V gene are MNHEY and SMNVEV (reference sequence). V was clipped by 6 bases and J by 2 bases, with 22 bases between them.

The genes are TRBV15 and TRBJ1-4, with D maybe TRBD1 (6 bases). From germline, CDR1 is LNHNV and CDR2 YYDKDF (reference sequence). Trimming took 0 bases from V and 1 from J, leaving 9 bases between them. CDR3 length equals 16 residues. The chain's CDR3 is CATSREGARTNEKLFF. In DNA, the CDR3 is TGTGCCACCAGCAGAGAGGGGGCAAGAACTAATGAAAAACTGTTTTTT.

V and J are TRBV4-2 and TRBJ2-7; 10 bases fit TRBD2. The CDR3 contains 16 residues. The junction had 7 bases not matched to a gene; V was cut back by 0 bases and J by 5 bases. In germline, CDR1 is LGHNA, CDR2 YNFKEQ. CDR3 sequence (DNA): TGTGCCAGCAGCCAAGACAAAGCGGGGGGGTACGACGAGCAGTACTTC. Protein sequence: CASSQDKAGGYDEQYF.

The genes are TRBV30 and TRBJ2-3, with 12 bases that match TRBD2. In germline, CDR1 is GTSNPN, CDR2 SVGIG (reference sequence). The V segment lost 3 bases and the J segment 6 bases; nucleotides outside the gene matches: 7. The CDR3 contains 15 residues. CDR3 nucleotide sequence: TGTGCCTGGAGAGGACTAGCGGGAATATGGGATACGCAGTATTTT. Translated: CAWRGLAGIWDTQYF.

CDR3 coding DNA: TGTGCCAGTAGTATAGCGAGACTAGCGGGGGGGCCTAAGTCATCAGAGACCCAGTACTTC. This gives the protein CASSIARLAGGPKSSETQYF. The rearrangement joins TRBV19 to TRBJ2-5, with 14 bases matching TRBD2. Germline V gives CDR1 LNHDA, CDR2 SQIVND (reference sequence). The ends lost 1 base at V and 4 bases at J; junction bases unmatched: 14. This CDR3 has 20 amino acids.

The genes are TRBV7-3 and TRBJ2-1; a weak D match, TRBD1 (5 bases). CDR1 and CDR2 from the germline V gene are SGHTA and FQGTGA. Trimming pared 5 bases from V and 9 bases from J, leaving 17 bases between. This CDR3 is 14 amino acids long. CDR3 in amino acids: CASSQWPGGAEQFF. The DNA of the CDR3 is TGTGCCAGCAGCCAGTGGCCCGGTGGGGCTGAGCAGTTCTTC.

The J gene is TRBJ2-3, the V gene TRBV2, with 11 bases matching TRBD2. This CDR3 has 16 amino acids. Germline values: CDR1 SNHLY, CDR2 FYNNEI. V gave up 4 bases and J gave up 2 bases; unmatched junction bases: 5. The CDR3 is CASSALAGGNTDTQYF. CDR3 sequence (DNA): TGTGCCAGCAGTGCCCTAGCGGGGGGAAACACAGATACGCAGTATTTT.

V is TRBV7-2 and J is TRBJ1-1; D gene ambiguous. V shed 5 bases and J shed 1 base, with 8 bases lying between them. This CDR3 has 13 residues. CDR1 and CDR2 (germline): SGHTA, FQGNSA. The CDR3 DNA sequence: TGTGCCAGCAGCCTGCGGGAGAACACTGAAGCTTTCTTT. Its translation: CASSLRENTEAFF.

The chain has TRBV30 and TRBJ2-5; 12 bases match TRBD1. This CDR3 is built from 13 residues. The germline CDR1 and CDR2 sequences are GTSNPN and SVGIG (reference sequence). With 5 bases clipped from V and 4 bases from J, the junction kept 2 bases outside the gene matches. The DNA for the CDR3 is TGTGCCTGGGGGACAGGGGGCGCAGAGACCCAGTACTTC. Protein sequence: CAWGTGGAETQYF.

The chain links TRBV5-1 to TRBJ2-5, with D unclear. The CDR3 is 12 residues long. V shed 7 bases and J shed 5 bases, with 12 bases lying between them. Germline values: CDR1 SGHRS, CDR2 YFSETQ. The CDR3 here is CASGQVGETQYF. CDR3 nucleotide sequence: TGCGCCAGCGGGCAGGTCGGCGAGACCCAGTACTTC.